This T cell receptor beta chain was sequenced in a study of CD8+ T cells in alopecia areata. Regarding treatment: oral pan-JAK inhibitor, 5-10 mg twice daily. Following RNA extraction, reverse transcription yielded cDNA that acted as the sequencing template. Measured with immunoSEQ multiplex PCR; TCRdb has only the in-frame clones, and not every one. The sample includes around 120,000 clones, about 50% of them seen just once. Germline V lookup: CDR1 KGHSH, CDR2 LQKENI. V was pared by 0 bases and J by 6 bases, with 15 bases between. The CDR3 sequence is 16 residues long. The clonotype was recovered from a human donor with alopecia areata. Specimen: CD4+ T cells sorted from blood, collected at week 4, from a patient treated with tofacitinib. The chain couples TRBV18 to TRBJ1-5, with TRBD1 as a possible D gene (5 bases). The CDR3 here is CASSPPIRARGQPQHF. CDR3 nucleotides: TGTGCCAGCTCACCACCGATAAGGGCTAGGGGTCAGCCCCAGCATTTT.